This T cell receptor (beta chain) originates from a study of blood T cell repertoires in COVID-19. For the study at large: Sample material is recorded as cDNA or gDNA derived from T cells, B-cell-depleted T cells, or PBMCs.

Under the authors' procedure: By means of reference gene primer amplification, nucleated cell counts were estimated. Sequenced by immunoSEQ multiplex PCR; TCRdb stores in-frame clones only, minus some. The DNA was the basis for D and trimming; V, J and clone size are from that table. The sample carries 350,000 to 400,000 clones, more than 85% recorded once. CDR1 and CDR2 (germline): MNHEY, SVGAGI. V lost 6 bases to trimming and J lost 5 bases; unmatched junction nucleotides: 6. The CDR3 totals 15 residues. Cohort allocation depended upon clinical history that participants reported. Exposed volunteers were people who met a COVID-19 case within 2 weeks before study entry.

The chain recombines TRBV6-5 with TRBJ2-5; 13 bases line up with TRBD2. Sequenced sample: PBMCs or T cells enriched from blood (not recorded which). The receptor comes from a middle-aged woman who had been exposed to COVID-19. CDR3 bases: TGTGCCAGCAGAACTAGCGGGGGGGCCACGGAGACCCAGTACTTC. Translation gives CASRTSGGATETQYF.